Shown below are 18 T cell receptor beta chains from a single sample sequenced in a study of blood T cell repertoires in COVID-19. Assay used: immunoSEQ multiplex PCR; TCRdb lists only in-frame clones, some missing. This table has roughly 80,000 clones, approximately 82% appearing once. Specimen: peripheral blood. These receptors were collected from a human donor in a cohort sampled during active COVID-19.

The chain has TRBV15 and TRBJ2-1; the D is unclear. The germline V gene has CDR1 LNHNV and CDR2 YYDKDF (reference sequence). This CDR3 contains 14 residues. V was cut by 0 bases and J by 4 bases, with 7 bases left in between. DNA for the CDR3: TGTGCCACCAGCAGAGATCGAGATTACAATGAGCAGTTCTTC. Its translation: CATSRDRDYNEQFF.

The gene calls are TRBV5-1 and TRBJ2-5; tentative D call: TRBD1 (5 bases). Trimming took off 7 bases at V and 5 bases at J, with 18 bases between the two ends. CDR1 SGHRS and CDR2 YFSETQ come from the germline V gene. The CDR3 is made up of 14 amino acids. The CDR3 region has the DNA TGCGCCAGCTTTTGGGGAAGGGGTATGGAGACCCAGTACTTC. As protein: CASFWGRGMETQYF.

The J gene is TRBJ2-1, the V gene TRBV11-3, with D possibly being TRBD2 (6 bases). This CDR3 has 14 residues. Between the trimmed V and J ends, which lost 3 bases and 5 bases, there was a span of 11 bases. Germline loops: CDR1 SGHNT, CDR2 YENEEA. The CDR3: CASSFGPGDNEQFF. In nucleotides, the CDR3 is TGTGCCAGCAGCTTTGGGCCGGGAGACAATGAGCAGTTCTTC. The full variable domain, in which reference TRBV11-3 and TRBJ2-1 provide the parts outside the CDR3, is EAGVVQSPRYKIIEKKQPVAFWCNPISGHNTLYWYLQNLGQGPELLIRYENEEAVDDSQLPKDRFSAERLKGVDSTLKIQPAELGDSAVYLCASSFGPGDNEQFFGPGTRLTVL.

The rearrangement joins TRBV2 to TRBJ2-1, with D tentatively TRBD2 (5 bases). Germline CDR1 SNHLY, CDR2 FYNNEI. The length of the CDR3 is 14 residues. V lost 3 bases and J 8 bases, leaving 14 bases between the germline ends. The CDR3 bases are TGTGCCAGCAGTGAGTTCACTAGTTCCTATGAGCAGTTCTTC. Protein: CASSEFTSSYEQFF. Based on the CDR3 plus reference TRBV2 and TRBJ2-1, the full variable domain is EPEVTQTPSHQVTQMGQEVILRCVPISNHLYFYWYRQILGQKVEFLVSFYNNEISEKSEIFDDQFSVERPDGSNFTLKIRSTKLEDSAMYFCASSEFTSSYEQFFGPGTRLTVL.

The genes are TRBV5-6 and TRBJ2-5; D unresolved. V lost 2 bases, J lost 0 bases, and 8 bases lay in between. Germline V gives CDR1 SGHDT, CDR2 YYEEEE. The CDR3 spans 14 residues. CDR3 DNA: TGTGCCAGCAGCTTACGTAGCTACCAAGAGACCCAGTACTTC. This encodes CASSLRSYQETQYF.

The chain joins TRBV9 to TRBJ2-3, with a possible D match to TRBD2 (6 bases). Germline CDR1 and CDR2: SGDLS and YYNGEE. The CDR3 is made up of 13 amino acids. The V end was cut by 3 bases, the J end by 6 bases, with 11 bases between. The CDR3 here is CASSATSWDTQYF. In DNA form, the CDR3 reads TGTGCCAGCAGCGCCACTAGCTGGGATACGCAGTATTTT.

Relative to its sample, this clone is medium-sized. The chain is built from TRBV4-1 and TRBJ2-5; TRBD2 is a possible D gene (5 bases). Germline V CDR1 and CDR2: MGHRA, YSYEKL. The CDR3 is 13 residues long. V was pared by 4 bases and J by 6 bases, with 12 bases between. CDR3 residues: CASSPVGSQTQYF. CDR3 nucleotide sequence: TGCGCCAGCAGCCCAGTGGGGAGTCAGACCCAGTACTTC.

The rearrangement uses TRBV6-5 and TRBJ2-3, with TRBD1 matching over 8 bases. Germline V lookup: CDR1 MNHEY, CDR2 SVGAGI. The CDR3 covers 15 residues. With V trimmed by 7 bases and J by 2 bases, 8 bases remained unmatched. The CDR3 DNA is TGTGCCAGCATGGCTCCGGGACAGGCCACAGATACGCAGTATTTT. Translating it yields CASMAPGQATDTQYF.

This chain connects TRBV6-1 to TRBJ2-7; D is unresolved. The CDR3 has 14 residues. The germline V and J ends were trimmed by 1 base and 6 bases, with 13 bases remaining between them. CDR1 MNHNS and CDR2 SASEGT come from the germline V gene. The CDR3 reads CASSEGARYSEQYF. The CDR3 DNA sequence: TGTGCCAGCAGTGAAGGAGCCCGGTACAGCGAGCAGTACTTC.

The chain recombines TRBV5-1 with TRBJ2-2; 7 nucleotides align to TRBD1. This CDR3 contains 17 residues. V gave up 8 bases and J gave up 8 bases; unmatched junction bases: 21. Germline CDR1 SGHRS, CDR2 YFSETQ. The CDR3 protein is CASQDLNRGLVVGELFF. DNA for the CDR3: TGCGCCAGTCAGGACTTGAACAGGGGTCTCGTGGTAGGGGAGCTGTTTTTT. Full variable domain (missing parts from reference TRBV5-1 and TRBJ2-2): KAGVTQTPRYLIKTRGQQVTLSCSPISGHRSVSWYQQTPGQGLQFLFEYFSETQRNKGNFPGRFSGRQFSNSRSEMNVSTLELGDSALYLCASQDLNRGLVVGELFFGEGSRLTVL.

V is TRBV6-5 and J is TRBJ1-2; TRBD1 aligns across 7 bases. The CDR3 runs 13 residues. V trimming: 2 bases; J trimming: 8 bases; junction bases outside the gene matches: 5. The germline gives CDR1 MNHEY, CDR2 SVGAGI. In DNA, the CDR3 is TGTGCCAGCAGTTACGACAGGGTAGGAGGCTACACCTTC. Translated: CASSYDRVGGYTF.

This clone occurred once. This sequence joins TRBV4-1 and TRBJ1-5; 7 positions match TRBD1. Germline assignment: CDR1 MGHRA and CDR2 YSYEKL. J gave up 9 bases and V 4 bases, and 6 bases lay outside the gene matches. The CDR3 has 13 amino acids. DNA for the CDR3: TGCGCCAGCAGCCTACAGGGGCTTGGGCCCCAGCATTTT. Protein sequence: CASSLQGLGPQHF.

This rearrangement joins TRBV18 to TRBJ1-4; D remains ambiguous. CDR3 length equals 14 residues. Between the trimmed V and J ends, which lost 0 bases and 8 bases, there was a span of 10 bases. Germline values: CDR1 KGHSH, CDR2 LQKENI. The CDR3 nucleotides are TGTGCCAGCTCACCACCGAGGGCAGTCGAAAAACTGTTTTTT. It specifies CASSPPRAVEKLFF. Complete variable domain (other parts from reference TRBV18 and TRBJ1-4): NAGVMQNPRHLVRRRGQEARLRCSPMKGHSHVYWYRQLPEEGLKFMVYLQKENIIDESGMPKERFSAEFPKEGPSILRIQQVVRGDSAAYFCASSPPRAVEKLFFGSGTQLSVL.

The J gene is TRBJ1-4, the V gene TRBV27; TRBD1 agrees at 11 bases. There are 16 residues in the CDR3. The ends lost 5 bases at V and 6 bases at J; junction bases unmatched: 8. Germline V gene data show CDR1 as MNHEY and CDR2 as SMNVEV (reference sequence). In DNA form, the CDR3 reads TGTGCCAGCAGTAGGGGACAGGGGGTGCGGGATGAAAAACTGTTTTTT. Its protein product is CASSRGQGVRDEKLFF.

The table lists this clone with a few counts. The V gene is TRBV6-5, the J gene TRBJ2-6; TRBD1 matches at 10 bases. The length of the CDR3 is 15 residues. CDR1 is MNHEY and CDR2 is SVGAGI in the germline V gene. V trimming: 6 bases; J trimming: 2 bases; junction bases outside the gene matches: 1. CDR3 sequence reads: CASRTGGTGANVLTF. The CDR3, as DNA: TGTGCCAGCAGGACAGGGGGCACTGGGGCCAACGTCCTGACTTTC.

The genes are TRBV6-1 and TRBJ2-3, with a possible D match to TRBD2 (6 bases). The germline V gene has CDR1 MNHNS and CDR2 SASEGT. V lost 2 bases to trimming and J lost 4 bases, with 10 bases between them. This CDR3 region has 14 residues. The CDR3 nucleotides are TGTGCCAGCAGTGAACAGCGGGCTTCAGATACGCAGTATTTT. Protein: CASSEQRASDTQYF.

This clone occurred a few times. V gene TRBV5-4 combines with J gene TRBJ2-1, with D hard to call. The CDR3 extends over 11 amino acids. Trimming left V 1 base short and J 10 bases short, with 6 bases between. CDR1 is SGHNT, CDR2 YYREEE, per germline (reference sequence). The CDR3 protein is CASSLFVEQFF. The DNA of the CDR3 is TGTGCCAGCAGCTTGTTCGTCGAGCAGTTCTTC. Filled out from reference TRBV5-4 and TRBJ2-1, the complete variable domain reads ETGVTQSPTHLIKTRGQQVTLRCSSQSGHNTVSWYQQALGQGPQFIFQYYREEENGRGNFPPRFSGLQFPNYSSELNVNALELDDSALYLCASSLFVEQFFGPGTRLTVL.

The rearrangement links TRBV28 to TRBJ2-7, with D unclear. CDR3 length equals 13 residues. Trimming cost V 6 bases and J 3 bases, with 12 bases left between them. Germline V gene sequence: CDR1 MDHEN, CDR2 SYDVKM. The chain's CDR3 is CASRPYGFYEQYF. The CDR3 DNA reads as TGTGCCAGCAGACCTTACGGGTTCTACGAGCAGTACTTC.